Listed below are T cell receptor beta chains from one sample, sequenced in a study of OX40 agonist ivuxolimab in advanced cancers. Measured with immunoSEQ multiplex PCR; TCRdb has only the in-frame clones, and not every one. The sample includes about 45,000 clones, 70% to 90% of them seen just once. Material: CD4+ or CD8+ T cells sorted from blood, obtained in a trial of the OX40 agonist ivuxolimab. The receptor set was obtained from an adult with an advanced solid tumor such as melanoma, head and neck, liver or kidney cancer. The CDR3 runs from the conserved cysteine through the conserved F or W. The order of the fields is D gene, clone size, V gene, J gene, CDR3 length, CDR3 DNA, CDR3 protein. The D gene is left open where the match is weak. Part of the rows lack a size; the others show once, few, many or a class for expanded clones.

D gene: .
clone size: .
V gene: TRBV19
J gene: TRBJ2-5
CDR3 length: 13
CDR3 DNA: TGTGCCAGTAGGATGGACGCCCAAGAGACCCAGTACTTC
CDR3 protein: CASRMDAQETQYF

D gene: TRBD1
clone size: .
V gene: TRBV4-1
J gene: TRBJ2-2
CDR3 length: 14
CDR3 DNA: TGCGCCAGCAGCCTTAACAGGGGAACCGGGGAGCTGTTTTTT
CDR3 protein: CASSLNRGTGELFF

D gene: TRBD1
clone size: .
V gene: TRBV18
J gene: TRBJ1-1
CDR3 length: 14
CDR3 DNA: TGTGCCAGCTCACCGACAGGGGCTGGCACTGAAGCTTTCTTT
CDR3 protein: CASSPTGAGTEAFF

D gene: .
clone size: .
V gene: TRBV5-1
J gene: TRBJ1-3
CDR3 length: 18
CDR3 DNA: TGCGCCAGCAGCTTGACCCCGGGACGGTCGAGCTCTGGAAACACCATATATTTT
CDR3 protein: CASSLTPGRSSSGNTIYF

D gene: TRBD1
clone size: .
V gene: TRBV10-1
J gene: TRBJ2-1
CDR3 length: 14
CDR3 DNA: TGCGCCAGCAGTGACGGGACAGTTAACAATGAGCAGTTCTTC
CDR3 protein: CASSDGTVNNEQFF

D gene: .
clone size: .
V gene: TRBV9
J gene: TRBJ2-7
CDR3 length: 11
CDR3 DNA: TGTGCCAGCAGCGTAACCTACGAGCAGTACTTC
CDR3 protein: CASSVTYEQYF

D gene: .
clone size: .
V gene: TRBV2
J gene: TRBJ2-2
CDR3 length: 14
CDR3 DNA: TGTGCCAGCACACGGACACTAGCTCCCGGGGAGCTGTTTTTT
CDR3 protein: CASTRTLAPGELFF

D gene: .
clone size: .
V gene: TRBV4-1
J gene: TRBJ2-7
CDR3 length: 17
CDR3 DNA: TGCGCCAGCAGCCAAGATCGGGGAACTAGTGTTTTTGACGAGCAGTACTTC
CDR3 protein: CASSQDRGTSVFDEQYF

D gene: .
clone size: .
V gene: TRBV5-1
J gene: TRBJ2-1
CDR3 length: 18
CDR3 DNA: TGCGCCAGCAGCTCCTCGATTCCCCAGGGGAGCTCCTACAATGAGCAGTTCTTC
CDR3 protein: CASSSSIPQGSSYNEQFF

D gene: .
clone size: once
V gene: TRBV25-1
J gene: TRBJ1-1
CDR3 length: 16
CDR3 DNA: TGTGCCAGCAGTGAATATATGAGAGGAGTGAACACTGAAGCTTTCTTT
CDR3 protein: CASSEYMRGVNTEAFF

D gene: TRBD2
clone size: .
V gene: TRBV7-2
J gene: TRBJ2-1
CDR3 length: 16
CDR3 DNA: TGTGCCAGCAGAGAAGCGGGAGGGACCCTTTACAATGAGCAGTTCTTC
CDR3 protein: CASREAGGTLYNEQFF

D gene: .
clone size: .
V gene: TRBV7-3
J gene: TRBJ1-2
CDR3 length: 15
CDR3 DNA: TGTGCCAGCAGCTTGGTTCCGGGAGTGGAAGGAGGCTACACCTTC
CDR3 protein: CASSLVPGVEGGYTF

D gene: .
clone size: medium-sized
V gene: TRBV19
J gene: TRBJ1-1
CDR3 length: 13
CDR3 DNA: TGTGCCAGTACGACCAGGTTGAACACTGAAGCTTTCTTT
CDR3 protein: CASTTRLNTEAFF

D gene: .
clone size: .
V gene: TRBV6-6
J gene: TRBJ1-3
CDR3 length: 14
CDR3 DNA: TGTGCCAGTGGTGGCAGGGGCTCTGGAAACACCATATATTTT
CDR3 protein: CASGGRGSGNTIYF

D gene: .
clone size: .
V gene: TRBV5-1
J gene: TRBJ1-3
CDR3 length: 15
CDR3 DNA: TGCGCCAGCAGCGCCTCCAGGACCTCTGGAAACACCATATATTTT
CDR3 protein: CASSASRTSGNTIYF

D gene: .
clone size: .
V gene: TRBV7-2
J gene: TRBJ1-1
CDR3 length: 14
CDR3 DNA: TGTGCCAGCAGCTTCGGACAGATGAACACTGAAGCTTTCTTT
CDR3 protein: CASSFGQMNTEAFF

D gene: TRBD2
clone size: .
V gene: TRBV11-2
J gene: TRBJ2-2
CDR3 length: 17
CDR3 DNA: TGTGCCAGCAGCTTAGTTTCTAGCGGGAGCCTCACCGGGGAGCTGTTTTTT
CDR3 protein: CASSLVSSGSLTGELFF

D gene: .
clone size: .
V gene: TRBV19
J gene: TRBJ1-2
CDR3 length: 12
CDR3 DNA: TGTGCCAGTAACACCTACCTCTATGGCTACACCTTC
CDR3 protein: CASNTYLYGYTF

D gene: .
clone size: .
V gene: TRBV6-1
J gene: TRBJ2-5
CDR3 length: 14
CDR3 DNA: TGTGCCAGCAGCGAAGCATGGGGGCAAGAGACCCAGTACTTC
CDR3 protein: CASSEAWGQETQYF

D gene: TRBD1
clone size: .
V gene: TRBV2
J gene: TRBJ1-5
CDR3 length: 15
CDR3 DNA: TGTGCCAGCAGTCCCGGGACAGGAGTCAATCAGCCCCAGCATTTT
CDR3 protein: CASSPGTGVNQPQHF

D gene: .
clone size: once
V gene: TRBV1
J gene: TRBJ1-2
CDR3 length: 11
CDR3 DNA: TGCACCAGCAGCCATGAAGATGGCTACACCTTC
CDR3 protein: CTSSHEDGYTF

D gene: .
clone size: .
V gene: TRBV7-9
J gene: TRBJ2-3
CDR3 length: 14
CDR3 DNA: TGTGCCAGCAGCAGGGAGCTGGGCACAGATACGCAGTATTTT
CDR3 protein: CASSRELGTDTQYF

D gene: .
clone size: .
V gene: TRBV25-1
J gene: TRBJ1-2
CDR3 length: 14
CDR3 DNA: TGTGCCAGCAGTATCCGGGACCTTGTCAGTGGCTACACCTTC
CDR3 protein: CASSIRDLVSGYTF

D gene: .
clone size: .
V gene: TRBV7-8
J gene: TRBJ2-5
CDR3 length: 14
CDR3 DNA: TGTGCCAGCAGCCCCACCAGGGTACAAGAGACCCAGTACTTC
CDR3 protein: CASSPTRVQETQYF

D gene: .
clone size: .
V gene: TRBV19
J gene: TRBJ2-2
CDR3 length: 15
CDR3 DNA: TGTGCCAGTAGCGCCCTCCAGGGGAACACCGGGGAGCTGTTTTTT
CDR3 protein: CASSALQGNTGELFF

D gene: .
clone size: .
V gene: TRBV6-6
J gene: TRBJ2-7
CDR3 length: 14
CDR3 DNA: TGTGCCAGCAGTTACGACAGGGAGGGCTACGAGCAGTACTTC
CDR3 protein: CASSYDREGYEQYF

D gene: .
clone size: .
V gene: TRBV5-1
J gene: TRBJ1-3
CDR3 length: 16
CDR3 DNA: TGCGCCAGCAGCTTGGTTGCCGGTAACTCTGGAAACACCATATATTTT
CDR3 protein: CASSLVAGNSGNTIYF

D gene: TRBD2
clone size: .
V gene: TRBV19
J gene: TRBJ2-1
CDR3 length: 14
CDR3 DNA: TGTGCCAGTAACGGGGGACTATCCTACAATGAGCAGTTCTTC
CDR3 protein: CASNGGLSYNEQFF

D gene: .
clone size: .
V gene: TRBV2
J gene: TRBJ1-1
CDR3 length: 13
CDR3 DNA: TGTGCCACCGCGTGGGGGCCTGACACTGAAGCTTTCTTT
CDR3 protein: CATAWGPDTEAFF

D gene: .
clone size: .
V gene: TRBV30
J gene: TRBJ2-7
CDR3 length: 14
CDR3 DNA: TGTGCCTGGACGACAGGCAGGGCGGGATACGAGCAGTACTTC
CDR3 protein: CAWTTGRAGYEQYF

D gene: TRBD1
clone size: .
V gene: TRBV18
J gene: TRBJ2-7
CDR3 length: 15
CDR3 DNA: TGTGCCAGCTCACCACAGGGACAGGTTTTCTACGAGCAGTACTTC
CDR3 protein: CASSPQGQVFYEQYF

D gene: TRBD2
clone size: once
V gene: TRBV18
J gene: TRBJ2-7
CDR3 length: 15
CDR3 DNA: TGTGCCAGCTCACCCTGGACTAGCGGGAGAGGCGAGCAGTACTTC
CDR3 protein: CASSPWTSGRGEQYF

D gene: .
clone size: .
V gene: TRBV21-1
J gene: TRBJ2-5
CDR3 length: 15
CDR3 DNA: TGTGCCAGCAGTGGCCTAGCGATTAGGGTAGAGACCCAGTACTTC
CDR3 protein: CASSGLAIRVETQYF

D gene: TRBD2
clone size: .
V gene: TRBV28
J gene: TRBJ2-7
CDR3 length: 15
CDR3 DNA: TGTGCCAGCAGTTTACCCGGGACTAGGACCTACGAGCAGTACTTC
CDR3 protein: CASSLPGTRTYEQYF

D gene: .
clone size: .
V gene: TRBV10-3
J gene: TRBJ2-1
CDR3 length: 15
CDR3 DNA: TGTGCCATCAGTCCGGCAGGAAGCTCCTACAATGAGCAGTTCTTC
CDR3 protein: CAISPAGSSYNEQFF

D gene: .
clone size: .
V gene: TRBV5-1
J gene: TRBJ2-5
CDR3 length: 12
CDR3 DNA: TGCGCCAGCAGCTTTAACCAAGAGACCCAGTACTTC
CDR3 protein: CASSFNQETQYF

D gene: .
clone size: .
V gene: TRBV15
J gene: TRBJ2-1
CDR3 length: 14
CDR3 DNA: TGTGCCACCAGCAGACAGGGTTACTACAATGAGCAGTTCTTC
CDR3 protein: CATSRQGYYNEQFF

D gene: .
clone size: .
V gene: TRBV7-7
J gene: TRBJ2-7
CDR3 length: 13
CDR3 DNA: TGTGCTAGCAGCTTAGTATCGGGGAACGAGCAGTACTTC
CDR3 protein: CASSLVSGNEQYF

D gene: .
clone size: once
V gene: TRBV11-3
J gene: TRBJ2-2
CDR3 length: 18
CDR3 DNA: TGTGCCAGCTCGGGGGGCACCGGGGAGCTGTTTTCCACCGGGGAGCTGTTTTTT
CDR3 protein: CASSGGTGELFSTGELFF

D gene: TRBD1
clone size: once
V gene: TRBV28
J gene: TRBJ2-3
CDR3 length: 16
CDR3 DNA: TGTGCCAGCAGTTTTTTTCCGGGACAGGGGGCAGATACGCAGTATTTT
CDR3 protein: CASSFFPGQGADTQYF

D gene: .
clone size: .
V gene: TRBV7-8
J gene: TRBJ1-2
CDR3 length: 12
CDR3 DNA: TGTGCCAGCAGTCACGGGGGTTACGGCTACACCTTC
CDR3 protein: CASSHGGYGYTF

D gene: .
clone size: few
V gene: TRBV9
J gene: TRBJ2-7
CDR3 length: 12
CDR3 DNA: TGTGCCAGCAGCTTGTCCTCGTACGAGCAGTACTTC
CDR3 protein: CASSLSSYEQYF

D gene: TRBD1
clone size: .
V gene: TRBV18
J gene: TRBJ1-4
CDR3 length: 14
CDR3 DNA: TGTGCCAGCTCACCCCCAGGACAGGGTGAAAAACTGTTTTTT
CDR3 protein: CASSPPGQGEKLFF

D gene: .
clone size: few
V gene: TRBV11-1
J gene: TRBJ2-7
CDR3 length: 14
CDR3 DNA: TGTGCCAGCAGCCGAAGTAGCCTCTTCTACGAGCAGTACTTC
CDR3 protein: CASSRSSLFYEQYF

D gene: .
clone size: .
V gene: TRBV7-9
J gene: TRBJ1-4
CDR3 length: 14
CDR3 DNA: TGTGCCAGCAGCCTTCCGGGGGGAGCCGAGTCCCGGTTTTTT
CDR3 protein: CASSLPGGAESRFF

D gene: .
clone size: .
V gene: TRBV28
J gene: TRBJ1-5
CDR3 length: 13
CDR3 DNA: TGTGCCAGCATGACATATAGCAATCAGCCCCAGCATTTT
CDR3 protein: CASMTYSNQPQHF

D gene: .
clone size: .
V gene: TRBV10-1
J gene: TRBJ2-7
CDR3 length: 15
CDR3 DNA: TGCGCCAGCAGTGACACGGTAGCTGGCTCCTACGAGCAGTACTTC
CDR3 protein: CASSDTVAGSYEQYF

D gene: .
clone size: .
V gene: TRBV18
J gene: TRBJ2-3
CDR3 length: 14
CDR3 DNA: TGTGCCAGCTCACCGGACAGAAGCACAGATACGCAGTATTTT
CDR3 protein: CASSPDRSTDTQYF

D gene: TRBD2
clone size: .
V gene: TRBV11-2
J gene: TRBJ2-7
CDR3 length: 16
CDR3 DNA: TGTGCCAGCAGCCCCGGGACTAGCGGGAAAGTAATCGAGCAGTACTTC
CDR3 protein: CASSPGTSGKVIEQYF

D gene: .
clone size: .
V gene: TRBV18
J gene: TRBJ2-1
CDR3 length: 14
CDR3 DNA: TGTGCCAGCTCCAGGGGTCACGTGCGGTATGAGCAGTTCTTC
CDR3 protein: CASSRGHVRYEQFF

D gene: .
clone size: .
V gene: TRBV5-1
J gene: TRBJ2-1
CDR3 length: 14
CDR3 DNA: TGCGCCAGCAGCTTGGAAGGCTTCTACAATGAGCAGTTCTTC
CDR3 protein: CASSLEGFYNEQFF

D gene: .
clone size: .
V gene: TRBV30
J gene: TRBJ2-2
CDR3 length: 14
CDR3 DNA: TGTGCCTGGAGGTGGACAGCGAACACCGGGGAGCTGTTTTTT
CDR3 protein: CAWRWTANTGELFF

D gene: TRBD1
clone size: once
V gene: TRBV7-9
J gene: TRBJ2-7
CDR3 length: 16
CDR3 DNA: TGTGCCAGCAGCCAAGATTCCCTGACAGGGATCTACGAGCAGTACTTC
CDR3 protein: CASSQDSLTGIYEQYF

D gene: .
clone size: .
V gene: TRBV5-1
J gene: TRBJ2-1
CDR3 length: 15
CDR3 DNA: TGCGCCAGCAGCTTGGTCCGGGGGACCTACAATGAGCAGTTCTTC
CDR3 protein: CASSLVRGTYNEQFF

D gene: TRBD2
clone size: .
V gene: TRBV28
J gene: TRBJ2-7
CDR3 length: 12
CDR3 DNA: TGTGCCAGCAGGTCGGGGGGGTACGAGCAGTACTTC
CDR3 protein: CASRSGGYEQYF

D gene: TRBD1
clone size: .
V gene: TRBV7-8
J gene: TRBJ2-7
CDR3 length: 15
CDR3 DNA: TGTGCCAGCAGCGCGACCGGGACAGGGAATTACGAGCAGTACTTC
CDR3 protein: CASSATGTGNYEQYF

D gene: TRBD1
clone size: .
V gene: TRBV5-1
J gene: TRBJ1-6
CDR3 length: 15
CDR3 DNA: TGCGCCAGCAGCTTGGACAGGGGTTATAATTCACCCCTCCACTTT
CDR3 protein: CASSLDRGYNSPLHF

D gene: .
clone size: .
V gene: TRBV4-2
J gene: TRBJ2-1
CDR3 length: 14
CDR3 DNA: TGTGCCAGCAGCCAAGGGACCTCCACGAATGAGCAGTTCTTC
CDR3 protein: CASSQGTSTNEQFF

D gene: .
clone size: .
V gene: TRBV11-2
J gene: TRBJ1-3
CDR3 length: 17
CDR3 DNA: TGTGCCAGCAGGCCCAAACTCCGGGCCTTATCTGGAAACACCATATATTTT
CDR3 protein: CASRPKLRALSGNTIYF

D gene: TRBD1
clone size: .
V gene: TRBV2
J gene: TRBJ2-2
CDR3 length: 20
CDR3 DNA: TGTGCCAGCAGGAACGACCCTGGGACAGGGTCTTGGTTGTACACCGGGGAGCTGTTTTTT
CDR3 protein: CASRNDPGTGSWLYTGELFF